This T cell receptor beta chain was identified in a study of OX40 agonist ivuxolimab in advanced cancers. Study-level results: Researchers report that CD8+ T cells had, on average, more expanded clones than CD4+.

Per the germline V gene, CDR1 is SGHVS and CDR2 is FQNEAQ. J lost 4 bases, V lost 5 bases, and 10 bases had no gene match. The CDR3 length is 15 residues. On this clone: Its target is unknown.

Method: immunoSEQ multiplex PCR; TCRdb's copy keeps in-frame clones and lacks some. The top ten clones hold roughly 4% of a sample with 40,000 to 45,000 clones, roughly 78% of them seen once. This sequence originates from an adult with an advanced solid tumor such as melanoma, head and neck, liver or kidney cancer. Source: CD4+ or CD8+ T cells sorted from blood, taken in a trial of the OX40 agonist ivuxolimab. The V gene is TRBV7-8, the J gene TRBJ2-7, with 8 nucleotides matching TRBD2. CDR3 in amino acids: CASSIQAGVTYEQYF. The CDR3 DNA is TGTGCCAGCAGCATTCAAGCGGGAGTTACGTACGAGCAGTACTTC.